This TCR beta chain stems from a study of blood T cells in healthy people across ages. Study-level results: The study regarded diversity estimates from one million T cells as underestimates. TCR beta diversity, measured per million T cells, fell in a roughly linear way with age.

This clonotype turned up a few times. The antigen is unknown. Combining a sample-barcoded 5' primer with a J-beta primer mix, a second PCR ran for 7 to 11 cycles. TCRdb used MiXCR to reprocess the 5' RACE reads, holding one entry per CDR3 protein. Here the sample spans 1.6 million or so distinct CDR3 sequences, about 32% being singletons. Donation came from healthy Caucasian individuals in Russia who were aged 6 to 90. In germline, CDR1 is DFQATT, CDR2 SNEGSKA (reference sequence). There are 13 residues in the CDR3. Between the trimmed V and J ends, which lost 1 base and 4 bases, there was a span of 9 bases.

The origin of this receptor is a woman in her twenties or thirties in good health. What was sequenced was blood. The chain carries TRBV20-1 and TRBJ2-3; D remains unclear. CDR3 region: CSARVVAPDTQYF. The CDR3 DNA is TGCAGTGCTAGAGTAGTAGCCCCAGATACGCAGTATTTT.